The present T cell receptor beta chain was sequenced within a study of cytomegalovirus exposure and HLA in healthy donors. Sequencing was performed with immunoSEQ multiplex PCR; in TCRdb, only in-frame clones are kept and a portion is missing. The sample carries around 94,000 clones, around 96% recorded once. Germline V gene data show CDR1 as WNHNN and CDR2 as SYGVQD (reference sequence). The CDR3 consists of 15 residues. With 3 bases removed from V and 1 base from J, the gap between germline ends came to 12 bases. The sequenced sample was PBMCs. V gene TRBV10-1 combines with J gene TRBJ1-1; possible D gene TRBD1, 5 bases. The receptor was derived from a woman aged 18-29 years in good health and CMV-seronegative. CDR3 in amino acids: CASSDLATGNTEAFF. The CDR3 region has the DNA TGCGCCAGCAGTGATCTCGCTACAGGGAACACTGAAGCTTTCTTT.